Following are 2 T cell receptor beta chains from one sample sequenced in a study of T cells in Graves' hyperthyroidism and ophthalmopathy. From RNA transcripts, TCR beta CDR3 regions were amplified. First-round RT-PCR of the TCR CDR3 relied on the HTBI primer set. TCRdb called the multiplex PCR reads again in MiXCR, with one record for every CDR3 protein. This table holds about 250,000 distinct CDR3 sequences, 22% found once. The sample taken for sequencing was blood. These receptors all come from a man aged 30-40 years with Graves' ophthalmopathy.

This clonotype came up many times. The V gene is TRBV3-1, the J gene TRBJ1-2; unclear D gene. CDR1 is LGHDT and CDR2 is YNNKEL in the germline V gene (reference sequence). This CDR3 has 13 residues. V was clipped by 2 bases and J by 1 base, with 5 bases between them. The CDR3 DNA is TGTGCCAGCAGCCAAAGACATAACTATGGCTACACCTTC. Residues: CASSQRHNYGYTF.

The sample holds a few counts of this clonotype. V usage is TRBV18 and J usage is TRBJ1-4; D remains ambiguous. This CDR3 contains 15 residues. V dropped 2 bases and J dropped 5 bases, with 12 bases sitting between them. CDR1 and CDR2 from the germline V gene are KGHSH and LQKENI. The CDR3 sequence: CASSPTGRINEKLFF. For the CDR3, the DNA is TGTGCCAGCTCACCAACTGGACGGATCAATGAAAAACTGTTTTTT.